Described below is a single T cell receptor (beta chain) sequence and its context. What this receptor recognizes is not known. Base-call qualities are not available, and no considerably larger clone is one nucleotide away. The trial excluded patients who had a history of autoimmune disease or who were on systemic immunosuppression. Peripheral blood for TCR sequencing was drawn from every dose cohort at baseline, at cycle 4 day 1 and at cycle 7 day 1. Samples were obtained from an open-label, multicenter, first-in-human phase I dose-escalation trial of ivuxolimab. Adults with locally advanced or metastatic melanoma, renal cell carcinoma, hepatocellular carcinoma or head and neck squamous cell carcinoma were enrolled in the trial. Before TCR sequencing, CD4+ T cells and CD8+ T cells from peripheral blood were sorted into separate populations. These data belong to a study of OX40 agonist ivuxolimab in advanced cancers. For the study in its entirety: The costimulatory receptor OX40 (CD134) was targeted by ivuxolimab, a fully human IgG2 agonistic monoclonal antibody. Intravenous ivuxolimab was administered to patients every 2 weeks at six dose levels: 0.01, 0.1, 0.3, 1.5, 3 and 10 mg/kg. Of the roughly 54 patients in dose escalation, about 20 had hepatocellular carcinoma, roughly 15 had melanoma, 9 had renal cell carcinoma and 9 had head and neck cancer. A male proportion of roughly 80% and a mean age of approximately 55 years, ranging from roughly 23 to 80, were recorded for the dose-escalation cohort. Prior anti-PD-1, anti-PD-L1 or anti-CTLA-4 therapy was permitted, and checkpoint inhibitors had been received by 40% to 50% of dose-escalation patients. Three dose-escalation patients achieved partial responses, one with hepatocellular carcinoma and two with cutaneous melanoma. Peripheral TCRbeta sequencing aimed to test whether ivuxolimab altered TCR sequence diversity and caused clonal T-cell expansion. The paper describes the monotherapy dose-escalation part (N ≈ 51 patients) of the phase I trial of ivuxolimab. Paper-wide results and their limitations: Low levels of normalized T-cell clonal expansion were also seen in some patients who did not respond. After ivuxolimab, expanded clones were on average more numerous among CD8+ T cells than among CD4+ T cells. At doses of 0.1 to 3.0 mg/kg, clonal expansion of both CD4+ and CD8+ blood T cells was observed from baseline to week 6. Partial responders in the 0.1-3.0 mg/kg groups had among the lowest normalized peripheral clonal expansion, especially among CD8+ T cells. The antigen specificity of the peripheral T cells that underwent clonal expansion was not determined.

Genomic DNA was extracted from sorted cells for sequencing of the TCRbeta CDR3 region. TCRbeta CDR3 regions were sequenced using the immunoSEQ Assay. What TCRdb holds here is the immuneACCESS table cut down to in-frame rearrangements. Part of the clones is not present; checked against another copy, under half of the missing clones reflect an unresolved V gene, and the others are unexplained. This sample lists about 47,000 clones; about 85% were detected once. The biggest ten clones account for around 15% of the sample. The sequence was collected from an adult with an advanced solid tumor such as melanoma, head and neck, liver or kidney cancer. The source was CD4+ or CD8+ T cells sorted from blood, collected in a trial of the OX40 agonist ivuxolimab.

The CDR3 protein: CASSSGDNSNQPQHF. The base sequence is TGTGCCAGCAGCTCAGGGGACAATAGCAATCAGCCCCAGCATTTT. The chain uses TRBV5-5 and TRBJ1-5; the D gene is possibly TRBD1, with 6 bases matching. The CDR3 spans 15 residues, from the cysteine through the phenylalanine. Only the CDR3 part of the read is kept: 45 bases, read in frame from the first base. According to the germline V gene (reference sequence), CDR1 reads SGHKS and CDR2 reads YYEKEE. Deletion took 3 bases off V and 0 bases off J, with a span of 10 bases between the germline ends.